A selection of T cell receptor beta chains follows, all from one sample in a study of identifying expanded T cells in peripheral blood. Clones were read by immunoSEQ multiplex PCR, and TCRdb kept only the in-frame ones, dropping some. The sample has approximately 100,000 clones; more than 85% are singletons. The sequenced sample was blood. All receptors come from a person between 18 and 75 years old in good health. CDR3s include the opening cysteine and the closing phenylalanine or tryptophan. D genes are given only for firm matches. Clone size is stated in some rows and not others, as once, few, many or a class when expanded.

j_gene: TRBJ2-3; d_gene: .; abundance: .; v_gene: TRBV6-5; CDR3aa: CASSYSLGTDTQYF; CDR3nt: TGTGCCAGCAGTTACTCTCTTGGGACAGATACGCAGTATTTT
j_gene: TRBJ2-7; d_gene: .; abundance: .; v_gene: TRBV6-5; CDR3aa: CASSWRGAHEQYF; CDR3nt: TGTGCCAGCAGTTGGCGGGGTGCCCACGAGCAGTACTTC
j_gene: TRBJ1-2; d_gene: .; abundance: .; v_gene: TRBV4-2; CDR3aa: CASSQVTGNYGYTF; CDR3nt: TGTGCCAGCAGCCAAGTAACAGGGAACTATGGCTACACCTTC
j_gene: TRBJ1-5; d_gene: .; abundance: .; v_gene: TRBV28; CDR3aa: CASSLWSGGSNQPQHF; CDR3nt: TGTGCCAGCAGTTTATGGTCGGGCGGGAGCAATCAGCCCCAGCATTTT
j_gene: TRBJ2-7; d_gene: .; abundance: .; v_gene: TRBV6-5; CDR3aa: CASSYSTSSDEQYF; CDR3nt: TGTGCCAGCAGTTACTCGACTAGTAGCGACGAGCAGTACTTC
j_gene: TRBJ1-1; d_gene: .; abundance: .; v_gene: TRBV4-3; CDR3aa: CASSQRRYQGYTEAFF; CDR3nt: TGCGCCAGCAGCCAACGGAGGTATCAGGGCTACACTGAAGCTTTCTTT
j_gene: TRBJ2-5; d_gene: TRBD1; abundance: once; v_gene: TRBV5-6; CDR3aa: CASSSLDREETQYF; CDR3nt: TGTGCCAGCAGCTCGTTAGACAGGGAAGAGACCCAGTACTTC
j_gene: TRBJ2-2; d_gene: TRBD2; abundance: once; v_gene: TRBV5-1; CDR3aa: CASSSSGGATGELFF; CDR3nt: TGCGCCAGCAGCTCCAGCGGGGGGGCTACCGGGGAGCTGTTTTTT
j_gene: TRBJ1-2; d_gene: TRBD1; abundance: .; v_gene: TRBV18; CDR3aa: CASYRRDRGPSNYGYTF; CDR3nt: TGTGCCAGCTATAGAAGGGACAGGGGGCCTTCTAACTATGGCTACACCTTC
j_gene: TRBJ1-2; d_gene: .; abundance: .; v_gene: TRBV29-1; CDR3aa: CSVPKAGGQEGYTF; CDR3nt: TGCAGCGTCCCGAAAGCGGGGGGGCAGGAAGGCTACACCTTC
j_gene: TRBJ2-7; d_gene: .; abundance: .; v_gene: TRBV7-2; CDR3aa: CASSHGEGGTQYF; CDR3nt: TGTGCCAGCAGCCACGGGGAGGGGGGTACACAGTACTTC
j_gene: TRBJ2-1; d_gene: TRBD1; abundance: .; v_gene: TRBV19; CDR3aa: CASSIFGDRGRNEQFF; CDR3nt: TGTGCCAGTAGTATCTTCGGTGACAGGGGGAGGAATGAGCAGTTCTTC
j_gene: TRBJ1-2; d_gene: .; abundance: .; v_gene: TRBV2; CDR3aa: CASSETAGSNYGYTF; CDR3nt: TGTGCCAGCAGTGAAACGGCTGGATCTAACTATGGCTACACCTTC
j_gene: TRBJ2-7; d_gene: .; abundance: few; v_gene: TRBV7-6; CDR3aa: CASSLAWGGAGLSEQYF; CDR3nt: TGTGCCAGCAGCTTAGCCTGGGGGGGGGCCGGATTAAGCGAGCAGTACTTC
j_gene: TRBJ2-2; d_gene: .; abundance: .; v_gene: TRBV5-4; CDR3aa: CASSLDLTGMVRAGELFF; CDR3nt: TGTGCCAGCAGCTTGGATCTTACAGGGATGGTTCGGGCCGGGGAGCTGTTTTTT
j_gene: TRBJ1-3; d_gene: TRBD1; abundance: .; v_gene: TRBV27; CDR3aa: CASRQGAGNTIYF; CDR3nt: TGTGCCAGCCGACAGGGCGCCGGAAACACCATATATTTT
j_gene: TRBJ2-3; d_gene: .; abundance: .; v_gene: TRBV2; CDR3aa: CASSGRRSDTQYF; CDR3nt: TGTGCCAGCAGTGGGCGCAGGTCAGATACGCAGTATTTT
j_gene: TRBJ1-4; d_gene: .; abundance: .; v_gene: TRBV4-1; CDR3aa: CASSQPGLVTGTAGEKLFF; CDR3nt: TGCGCCAGCAGCCAACCAGGACTGGTAACCGGGACGGCTGGAGAAAAACTGTTTTTT
j_gene: TRBJ2-7; d_gene: .; abundance: .; v_gene: TRBV5-5; CDR3aa: CAFLLAYEQYF; CDR3nt: TGTGCCTTCCTGCTGGCGTACGAGCAGTACTTC
j_gene: TRBJ2-1; d_gene: .; abundance: .; v_gene: TRBV7-8; CDR3aa: CASSLARGQLYNEQFF; CDR3nt: TGTGCCAGCAGCTTAGCGCGCGGACAGTTATACAATGAGCAGTTCTTC
j_gene: TRBJ1-4; d_gene: .; abundance: few; v_gene: TRBV7-8; CDR3aa: CASSFSSVGKLFF; CDR3nt: TGTGCCAGCAGCTTCTCATCGGTCGGAAAACTGTTTTTT
j_gene: TRBJ2-2; d_gene: .; abundance: .; v_gene: TRBV7-9; CDR3aa: CASSLAGTIRGTGELFF; CDR3nt: TGTGCCAGCAGCTTAGCAGGGACCATCAGAGGGACCGGGGAGCTGTTTTTT
j_gene: TRBJ2-2; d_gene: TRBD2; abundance: .; v_gene: TRBV7-2; CDR3aa: CASSLVGGFDTGELFF; CDR3nt: TGTGCCAGCAGCTTAGTCGGGGGGTTTGACACCGGGGAGCTGTTTTTT
j_gene: TRBJ1-2; d_gene: TRBD1; abundance: .; v_gene: TRBV5-6; CDR3aa: CASSFLDRGNNGYTF; CDR3nt: TGTGCCAGCAGCTTTTTGGACAGGGGGAATAATGGCTACACCTTC
j_gene: TRBJ2-5; d_gene: .; abundance: once; v_gene: TRBV7-9; CDR3aa: CASSRWGSGPKETQYF; CDR3nt: TGTGCCAGCAGCCGATGGGGATCGGGGCCCAAGGAGACCCAGTACTTC
j_gene: TRBJ1-5; d_gene: .; abundance: .; v_gene: TRBV7-2; CDR3aa: CASSLGAGTNQPQHF; CDR3nt: TGTGCCAGCAGCTTGGGGGCGGGGACCAATCAGCCCCAGCATTTT
j_gene: TRBJ2-3; d_gene: TRBD2; abundance: .; v_gene: TRBV18; CDR3aa: CASLLAGGTDTQYF; CDR3nt: TGTGCCAGCCTCCTAGCGGGGGGCACAGATACGCAGTATTTT
j_gene: TRBJ1-2; d_gene: .; abundance: .; v_gene: TRBV29-1; CDR3aa: CSGQDSYGYTF; CDR3nt: TGCAGCGGGCAGGACAGCTATGGCTACACCTTC
j_gene: TRBJ1-5; d_gene: .; abundance: .; v_gene: TRBV7-2; CDR3aa: CASSLEWNRVDQPQHF; CDR3nt: TGTGCCAGCAGCTTAGAATGGAACAGGGTCGATCAGCCCCAGCATTTT
j_gene: TRBJ1-2; d_gene: TRBD1; abundance: .; v_gene: TRBV5-4; CDR3aa: CASTLGQGLANYGYTF; CDR3nt: TGTGCCAGCACCTTGGGACAGGGTTTAGCTAACTATGGCTACACCTTC
j_gene: TRBJ2-1; d_gene: TRBD1; abundance: .; v_gene: TRBV19; CDR3aa: CASSTWTGGNNEQFF; CDR3nt: TGTGCCAGTAGTACATGGACAGGGGGTAACAATGAGCAGTTCTTC
j_gene: TRBJ1-1; d_gene: .; abundance: .; v_gene: TRBV7-7; CDR3aa: CASSLERNTEAFF; CDR3nt: TGTGCCAGCAGCTTAGAACGTAACACTGAAGCTTTCTTT
j_gene: TRBJ2-5; d_gene: .; abundance: .; v_gene: TRBV6-1; CDR3aa: CASVLGETQYF; CDR3nt: TGTGCCAGCGTCCTTGGGGAGACCCAGTACTTC
j_gene: TRBJ1-1; d_gene: .; abundance: .; v_gene: TRBV7-9; CDR3aa: CASSLAKQGHTEAFF; CDR3nt: TGTGCCAGCAGCTTGGCGAAACAGGGCCACACTGAAGCTTTCTTT
j_gene: TRBJ2-5; d_gene: .; abundance: .; v_gene: TRBV19; CDR3aa: CASRPAGTQETQYF; CDR3nt: TGTGCCAGTAGGCCAGCGGGGACACAAGAGACCCAGTACTTC
j_gene: TRBJ1-3; d_gene: .; abundance: .; v_gene: TRBV9; CDR3aa: CASSPLDTGNTIYF; CDR3nt: TGTGCCAGCAGCCCCCTGGATACTGGAAACACCATATATTTT
j_gene: TRBJ1-2; d_gene: TRBD1; abundance: .; v_gene: TRBV11-2; CDR3aa: CASSSPRTGFYGYTF; CDR3nt: TGTGCCAGCAGCTCACCCAGGACAGGGTTCTATGGCTACACCTTC
j_gene: TRBJ1-1; d_gene: .; abundance: .; v_gene: TRBV5-1; CDR3aa: CASSFSTGTEAFF; CDR3nt: TGCGCCAGCAGCTTTTCAACGGGCACTGAAGCTTTCTTT
j_gene: TRBJ2-1; d_gene: .; abundance: .; v_gene: TRBV4-1; CDR3aa: CASSQANWNEQFF; CDR3nt: TGCGCCAGCAGCCAAGCAAATTGGAATGAGCAGTTCTTC
j_gene: TRBJ1-1; d_gene: .; abundance: .; v_gene: TRBV25-1; CDR3aa: CARQAQAFF; CDR3nt: TGTGCCAGACAAGCTCAAGCTTTCTTT
j_gene: TRBJ1-1; d_gene: .; abundance: .; v_gene: TRBV4-2; CDR3aa: CASSQEELNTEAFF; CDR3nt: TGTGCCAGCAGCCAAGAAGAGTTGAACACTGAAGCTTTCTTT
j_gene: TRBJ1-2; d_gene: .; abundance: .; v_gene: TRBV5-1; CDR3aa: CASSLNVPYGYTF; CDR3nt: TGCGCCAGCAGCTTGAATGTCCCCTATGGCTACACCTTC
j_gene: TRBJ2-1; d_gene: TRBD2; abundance: .; v_gene: TRBV7-7; CDR3aa: CASSLGLAGNNEQFF; CDR3nt: TGTGCCAGCAGCTTGGGTTTAGCGGGGAACAATGAGCAGTTCTTC
j_gene: TRBJ1-2; d_gene: TRBD1; abundance: .; v_gene: TRBV19; CDR3aa: CASRNMDRDTGYTF; CDR3nt: TGTGCCAGTAGAAATATGGACAGGGATACTGGCTACACCTTC
j_gene: TRBJ1-2; d_gene: .; abundance: once; v_gene: TRBV13; CDR3aa: CASSSYPGRLDYGYTF; CDR3nt: TGTGCCAGCAGCTCGTACCCGGGACGATTAGACTATGGCTACACCTTC
j_gene: TRBJ1-5; d_gene: TRBD1; abundance: .; v_gene: TRBV19; CDR3aa: CASSLTGARQPQHF; CDR3nt: TGTGCCAGTAGCCTGACAGGGGCTAGGCAGCCCCAGCATTTT
j_gene: TRBJ1-2; d_gene: TRBD1; abundance: .; v_gene: TRBV4-3; CDR3aa: CASSQGLAGGISNFYGYTF; CDR3nt: TGCGCCAGCAGCCAAGGGCTTGCAGGGGGCATCAGTAACTTCTATGGCTACACCTTC
j_gene: TRBJ1-2; d_gene: .; abundance: .; v_gene: TRBV15; CDR3aa: CATSRRTGRENYGYTF; CDR3nt: TGTGCCACCAGCAGAAGGACGGGGAGAGAGAACTATGGCTACACCTTC
j_gene: TRBJ1-2; d_gene: .; abundance: .; v_gene: TRBV4-1; CDR3aa: CASSQDEQGHGYTF; CDR3nt: TGCGCCAGCAGCCAAGATGAACAGGGCCATGGCTACACCTTC
j_gene: TRBJ1-1; d_gene: TRBD1; abundance: .; v_gene: TRBV2; CDR3aa: CASSLQGRNTEAFF; CDR3nt: TGTGCCAGCAGCCTACAGGGGAGGAACACTGAAGCTTTCTTT
j_gene: TRBJ2-7; d_gene: TRBD1; abundance: once; v_gene: TRBV27; CDR3aa: CASRRGQGTYEQYF; CDR3nt: TGTGCCAGCAGACGGGGACAGGGGACTTACGAGCAGTACTTC
j_gene: TRBJ1-2; d_gene: .; abundance: .; v_gene: TRBV27; CDR3aa: CASSFGGLSYGYTF; CDR3nt: TGTGCCAGCAGTTTTGGGGGGCTCAGCTATGGCTACACCTTC
j_gene: TRBJ2-2; d_gene: TRBD2; abundance: .; v_gene: TRBV6-5; CDR3aa: CASSGGREASGELFF; CDR3nt: TGTGCCAGCAGTGGGGGGAGGGAAGCAAGCGGGGAGCTGTTTTTT
j_gene: TRBJ1-5; d_gene: TRBD1; abundance: .; v_gene: TRBV7-2; CDR3aa: CASSLDRGNQPQHF; CDR3nt: TGTGCCAGCAGCCTGGACAGGGGCAATCAGCCCCAGCATTTT
j_gene: TRBJ2-4; d_gene: .; abundance: .; v_gene: TRBV19; CDR3aa: CASSMGRGGKNIQYF; CDR3nt: TGTGCCAGTAGTATGGGACGAGGGGGCAAAAACATTCAGTACTTC
j_gene: TRBJ1-2; d_gene: .; abundance: .; v_gene: TRBV5-1; CDR3aa: CASSLGNNYGYTF; CDR3nt: TGCGCCAGCAGCTTGGGGAATAACTATGGCTACACCTTC
j_gene: TRBJ1-2; d_gene: .; abundance: .; v_gene: TRBV7-9; CDR3aa: CASSPRGGIYGYTF; CDR3nt: TGTGCCAGCAGCCCTCGGGGAGGGATCTATGGCTACACCTTC
j_gene: TRBJ1-1; d_gene: .; abundance: .; v_gene: TRBV7-2; CDR3aa: CASSLRRGMNTEAFF; CDR3nt: TGTGCCAGCAGCTTAAGAAGAGGGATGAACACTGAAGCTTTCTTT
j_gene: TRBJ1-1; d_gene: TRBD1; abundance: .; v_gene: TRBV28; CDR3aa: CASSLWGRGRTGTEAFF; CDR3nt: TGTGCCAGCAGTTTATGGGGCAGGGGGCGCACCGGCACTGAAGCTTTCTTT